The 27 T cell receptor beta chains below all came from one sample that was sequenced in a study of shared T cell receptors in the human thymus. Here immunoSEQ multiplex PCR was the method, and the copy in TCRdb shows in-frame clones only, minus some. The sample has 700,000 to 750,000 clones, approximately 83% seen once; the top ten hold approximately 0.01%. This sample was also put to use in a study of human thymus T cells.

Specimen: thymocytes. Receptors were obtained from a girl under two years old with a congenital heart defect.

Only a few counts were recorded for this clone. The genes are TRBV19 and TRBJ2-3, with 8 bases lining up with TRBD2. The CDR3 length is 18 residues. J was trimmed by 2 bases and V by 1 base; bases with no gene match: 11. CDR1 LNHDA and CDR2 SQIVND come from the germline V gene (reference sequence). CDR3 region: CASSIAHYREGPTDTQYF. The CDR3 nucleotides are TGTGCCAGTAGTATAGCCCACTACCGGGAGGGACCCACAGATACGCAGTATTTT.

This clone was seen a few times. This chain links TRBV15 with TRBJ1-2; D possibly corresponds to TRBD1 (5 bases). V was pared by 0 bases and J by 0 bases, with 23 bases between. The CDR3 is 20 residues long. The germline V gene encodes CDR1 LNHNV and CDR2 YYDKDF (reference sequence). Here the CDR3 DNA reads TGTGCCACCAGCAGAGATTTATATCAGCCAGGGATAGAAGCTAACTATGGCTACACCTTC. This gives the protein CATSRDLYQPGIEANYGYTF.

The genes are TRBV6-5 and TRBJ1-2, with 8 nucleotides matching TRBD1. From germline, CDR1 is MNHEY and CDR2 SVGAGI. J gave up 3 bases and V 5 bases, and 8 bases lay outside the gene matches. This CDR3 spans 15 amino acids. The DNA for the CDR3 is TGTGCCAGCAGTACCCGACAGGGGTGCGACTATGGCTACACCTTC. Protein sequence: CASSTRQGCDYGYTF.

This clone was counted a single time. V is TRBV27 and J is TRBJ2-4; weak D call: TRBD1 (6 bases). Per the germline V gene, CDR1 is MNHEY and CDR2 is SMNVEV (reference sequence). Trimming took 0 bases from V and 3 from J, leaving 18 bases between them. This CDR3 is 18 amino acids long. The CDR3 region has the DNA TGTGCCAGCAGTTTATCACCCCCGGGACAAGCGTACAAAAACATTCAGTACTTC. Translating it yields CASSLSPPGQAYKNIQYF.

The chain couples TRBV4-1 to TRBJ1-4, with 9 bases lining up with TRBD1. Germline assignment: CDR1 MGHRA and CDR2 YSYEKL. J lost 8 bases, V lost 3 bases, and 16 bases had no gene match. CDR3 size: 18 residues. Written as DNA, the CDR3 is TGCGCCAGCAGCCATCCGTCCCGGGACAGGGTCGAAGAAGAAAAACTGTTTTTT. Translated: CASSHPSRDRVEEEKLFF.

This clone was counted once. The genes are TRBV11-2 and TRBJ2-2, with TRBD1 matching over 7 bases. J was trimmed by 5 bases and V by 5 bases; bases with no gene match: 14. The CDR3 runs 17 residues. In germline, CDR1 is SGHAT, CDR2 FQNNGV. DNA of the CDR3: TGTGCCAGCAGCCTCCAACCGACAGGGTATGAAACCGGGGAGCTGTTTTTT. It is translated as CASSLQPTGYETGELFF.

CDR3 in amino acids: CASSLGRWDSYLEQYF. Here the CDR3 DNA reads TGTGCCAGCAGCTTAGGTAGATGGGACTCCTATCTCGAGCAGTACTTC. The gene calls are TRBV11-2 and TRBJ2-7, with D tentatively TRBD2 (6 bases). The CDR3 consists of 16 residues. V was cut by 1 base and J by 6 bases, with 19 bases left in between. In germline, CDR1 is SGHAT, CDR2 FQNNGV.

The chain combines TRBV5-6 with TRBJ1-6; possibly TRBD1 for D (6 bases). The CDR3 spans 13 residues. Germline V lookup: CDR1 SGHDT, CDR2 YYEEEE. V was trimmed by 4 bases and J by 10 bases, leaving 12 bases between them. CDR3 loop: CASSAQGISPLHF. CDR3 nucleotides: TGTGCCAGCAGCGCGCAGGGGATATCACCCCTCCACTTT. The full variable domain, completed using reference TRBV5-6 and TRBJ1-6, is DAGVTQSPTHLIKTRGQQVTLRCSPKSGHDTVSWYQQALGQGPQFIFQYYEEEERQRGNFPDRFSGHQFPNYSSELNVNALLLGDSALYLCASSAQGISPLHFGNGTRLTVT.

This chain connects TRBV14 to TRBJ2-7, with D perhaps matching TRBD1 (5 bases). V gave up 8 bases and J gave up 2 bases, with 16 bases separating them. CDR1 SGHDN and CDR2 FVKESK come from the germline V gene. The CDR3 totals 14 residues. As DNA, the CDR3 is TGTGCCAGCCTACTACAGGAAGAACCCTACGAGCAGTACTTC. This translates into CASLLQEEPYEQYF.

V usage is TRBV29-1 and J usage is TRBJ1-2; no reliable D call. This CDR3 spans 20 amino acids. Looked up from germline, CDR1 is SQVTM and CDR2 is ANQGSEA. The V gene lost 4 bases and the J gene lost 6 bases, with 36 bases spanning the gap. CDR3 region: CSVVGSQAMGRGIGHHGYTF. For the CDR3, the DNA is TGCAGCGTTGTGGGAAGTCAGGCAATGGGGAGAGGGATCGGCCATCATGGCTACACCTTC.

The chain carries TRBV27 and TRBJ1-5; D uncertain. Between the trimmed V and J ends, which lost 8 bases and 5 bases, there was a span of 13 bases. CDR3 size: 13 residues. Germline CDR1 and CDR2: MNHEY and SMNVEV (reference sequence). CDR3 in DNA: TGTGCCAGCGGCGGTATCGGTGATCAGCCCCAGCATTTT. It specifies CASGGIGDQPQHF.

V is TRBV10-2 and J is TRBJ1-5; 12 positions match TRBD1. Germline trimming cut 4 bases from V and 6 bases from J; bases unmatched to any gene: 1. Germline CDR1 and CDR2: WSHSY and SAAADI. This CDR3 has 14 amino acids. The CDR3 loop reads CASSGDRGPQPQHF. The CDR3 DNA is TGCGCCAGCAGTGGGGACAGGGGGCCTCAGCCCCAGCATTTT.

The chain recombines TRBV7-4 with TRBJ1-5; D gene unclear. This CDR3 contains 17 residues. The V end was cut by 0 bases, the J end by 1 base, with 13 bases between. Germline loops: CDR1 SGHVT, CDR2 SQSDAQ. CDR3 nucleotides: TGTGCCAGCAGCTTAGCCAGGAGGGAGTTAAGCAATCAGCCCCAGCATTTT. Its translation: CASSLARRELSNQPQHF.

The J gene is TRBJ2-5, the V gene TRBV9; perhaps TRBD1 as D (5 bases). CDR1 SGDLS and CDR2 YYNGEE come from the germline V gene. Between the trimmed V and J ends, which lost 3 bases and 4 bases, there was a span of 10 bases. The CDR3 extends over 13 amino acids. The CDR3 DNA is TGTGCCAGCAGCGCGCAGGGTGGAGAGACCCAGTACTTC. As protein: CASSAQGGETQYF.

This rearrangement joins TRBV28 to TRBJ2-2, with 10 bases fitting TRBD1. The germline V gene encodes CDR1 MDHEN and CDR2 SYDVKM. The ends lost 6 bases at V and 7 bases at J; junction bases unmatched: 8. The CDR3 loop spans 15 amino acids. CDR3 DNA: TGTGCCAGCAGCACAAACGACAGGGGGCTCGGGGAGCTGTTTTTT. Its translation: CASSTNDRGLGELFF.

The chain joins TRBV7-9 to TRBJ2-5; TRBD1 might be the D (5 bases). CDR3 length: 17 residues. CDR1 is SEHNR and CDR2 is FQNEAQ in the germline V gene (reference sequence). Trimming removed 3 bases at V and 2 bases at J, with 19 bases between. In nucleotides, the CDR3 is TGTGCCAGCAGCTTGCCTCTCTCTCACAGGATACAAGAGACCCAGTACTTC. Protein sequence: CASSLPLSHRIQETQYF.

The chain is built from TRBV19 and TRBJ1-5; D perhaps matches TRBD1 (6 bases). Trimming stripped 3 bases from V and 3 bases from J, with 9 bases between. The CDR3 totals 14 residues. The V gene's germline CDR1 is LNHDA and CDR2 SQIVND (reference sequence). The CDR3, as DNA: TGTGCCAGTAGTATGGACAGCTTCAATCAGCCCCAGCATTTT. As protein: CASSMDSFNQPQHF.

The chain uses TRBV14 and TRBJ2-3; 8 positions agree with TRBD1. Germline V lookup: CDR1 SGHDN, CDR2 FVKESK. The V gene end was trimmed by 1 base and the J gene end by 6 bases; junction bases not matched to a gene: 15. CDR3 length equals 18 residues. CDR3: CASSQVPPQGAKNDTQYF. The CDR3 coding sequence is TGTGCCAGCAGCCAAGTCCCACCCCAGGGGGCTAAGAACGATACGCAGTATTTT.

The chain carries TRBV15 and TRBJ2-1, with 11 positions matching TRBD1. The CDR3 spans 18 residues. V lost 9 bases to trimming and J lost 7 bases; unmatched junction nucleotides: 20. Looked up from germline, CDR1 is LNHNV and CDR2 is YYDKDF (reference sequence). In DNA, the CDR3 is TGTGCCACACGATTTCCCCCCCGGGACAGGGGGAACAGTAATGAGCAGTTCTTC. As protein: CATRFPPRDRGNSNEQFF.

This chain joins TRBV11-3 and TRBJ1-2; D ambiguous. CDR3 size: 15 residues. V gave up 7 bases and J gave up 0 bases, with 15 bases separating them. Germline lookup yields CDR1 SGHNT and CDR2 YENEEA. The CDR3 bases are TGTGCCAGCACCCTTCGGAAACAGACTAACTATGGCTACACCTTC. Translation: CASTLRKQTNYGYTF.

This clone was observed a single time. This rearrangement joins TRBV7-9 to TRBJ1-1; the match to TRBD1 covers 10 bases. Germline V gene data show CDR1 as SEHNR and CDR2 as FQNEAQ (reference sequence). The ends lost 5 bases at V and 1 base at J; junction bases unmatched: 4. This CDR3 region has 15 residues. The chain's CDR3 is CASSTRQGANTEAFF. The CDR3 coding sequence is TGTGCCAGCAGCACCAGACAGGGGGCGAACACTGAAGCTTTCTTT.

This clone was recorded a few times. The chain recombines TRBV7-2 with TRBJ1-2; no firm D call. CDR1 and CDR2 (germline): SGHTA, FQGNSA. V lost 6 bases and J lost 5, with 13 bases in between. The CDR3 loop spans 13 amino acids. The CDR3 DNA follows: TGTGCCAGCAGTCCGCGGGTACGATATGGCTACACCTTC. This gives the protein CASSPRVRYGYTF.

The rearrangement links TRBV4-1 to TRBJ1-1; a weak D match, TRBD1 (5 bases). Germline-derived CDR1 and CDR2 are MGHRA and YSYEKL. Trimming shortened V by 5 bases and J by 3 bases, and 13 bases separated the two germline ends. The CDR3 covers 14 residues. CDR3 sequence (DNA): TGCGCCAGCAGCTACTGGGGGGGGGACACTGAAGCTTTCTTT. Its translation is CASSYWGGDTEAFF.

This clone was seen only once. The CDR3 sequence: CAHGGGPSGASYEQYF. CDR3 DNA: TGTGCCCATGGAGGAGGGCCCTCCGGGGCCTCTTACGAGCAGTACTTC. The rearrangement uses TRBV6-6 and TRBJ2-7; D perhaps matches TRBD2 (6 bases). Trimming took 11 bases from V and 4 from J, leaving 27 bases between them. Germline V gene data show CDR1 as MNHNY and CDR2 as SVGAGI (reference sequence). CDR3 length: 16 residues.

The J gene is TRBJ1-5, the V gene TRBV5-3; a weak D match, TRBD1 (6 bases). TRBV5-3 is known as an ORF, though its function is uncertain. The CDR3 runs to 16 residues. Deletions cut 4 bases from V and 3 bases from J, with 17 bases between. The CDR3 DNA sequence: TGTGCCAGAAGCCTCCTATGGGGGCCTCACAATCAGCCCCAGCATTTT. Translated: CARSLLWGPHNQPQHF.

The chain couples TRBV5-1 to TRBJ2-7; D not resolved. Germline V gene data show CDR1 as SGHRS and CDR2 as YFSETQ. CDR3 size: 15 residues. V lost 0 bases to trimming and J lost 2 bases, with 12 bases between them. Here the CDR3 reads CASSLDSYRAYEQYF. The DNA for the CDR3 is TGCGCCAGCAGCTTGGATTCATACAGAGCCTACGAGCAGTACTTC.

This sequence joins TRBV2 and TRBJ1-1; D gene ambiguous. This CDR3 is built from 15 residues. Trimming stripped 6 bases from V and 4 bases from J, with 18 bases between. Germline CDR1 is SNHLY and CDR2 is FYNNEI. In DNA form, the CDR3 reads TGTGCCAGCAGGTCCCTCGGAATGCGGGGCACTGAAGCTTTCTTT. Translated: CASRSLGMRGTEAFF.